What follows are 31 T cell receptor beta chains derived from one specimen sequenced in a study of T cell responses to AZD1222 COVID-19 vaccine. The protocol was immunoSEQ multiplex PCR, while the TCRdb copy is restricted to in-frame clones and leaves out a portion. The sample contains 200,000 to 300,000 clones, more than 85% of which appear only once. The source was peripheral blood, collected on day 0 of AZD1222 vaccination. The source of these receptors is an adult in good health.

The chain has TRBV6-2 or TRBV6-3 and TRBJ2-1; 10 bases agree with TRBD2. Germline-derived CDR1 and CDR2 are MNHEY and SVGEGT. Trimming at V came to 5 bases and at J to 6 bases, leaving 7 bases not matched to a gene. This CDR3 has 15 residues. The CDR3 loop reads CASSSLSGGGNEQFF. The DNA for the CDR3 is TGTGCCAGCAGTAGCCTGAGCGGGGGGGGCAATGAGCAGTTCTTC.

The gene calls are TRBV9 and TRBJ1-1; D gene ambiguous. The length of the CDR3 is 13 residues. V was shortened by 1 base and J by 2 bases, with 6 bases between the two germline ends. Germline V gene lookup returns CDR1 SGDLS and CDR2 YYNGEE. CDR3 region: CASSVLFNTEAFF. The DNA of the CDR3 is TGTGCCAGCAGCGTACTGTTTAACACTGAAGCTTTCTTT.

This clone was recorded once. CDR3 nucleotide sequence: TGTGCCAGCAGCGCGGCAGGGGGGACGACCTATGGCTACACCTTC. Its protein is CASSAAGGTTYGYTF. The V and J genes are TRBV5-4 and TRBJ1-2; 7 bases line up with TRBD1. The CDR3 totals 15 residues. CDR1 is SGHNT and CDR2 is YYREEE in the germline V gene (reference sequence). J was trimmed by 4 bases and V by 4 bases; bases with no gene match: 10.

This sequence joins TRBV20-1 and TRBJ1-5; unclear D gene. This CDR3 is 12 amino acids long. V lost 3 bases and J 7 bases, leaving 10 bases between the germline ends. Germline V gene data show CDR1 as DFQATT and CDR2 as SNEGSKA (reference sequence). DNA of the CDR3: TGCAGTGCTAGTAGGGCCATGCAGCCCCAGCATTTT. Its protein product is CSASRAMQPQHF.

Points on this clone: The sample holds other DNA sequences that translate to the same CDR3. The chain combines TRBV3-1 (or the pseudogene TRBV3-2) with TRBJ2-7, with D hard to call. The CDR3 loop spans 11 amino acids. V was shortened by 3 bases and J by 3 bases, with 3 bases between the two germline ends. The V gene's germline CDR1 is LGHDT and CDR2 YNNKEL (reference sequence). The CDR3 DNA reads TGTGCCAGCAGCCAGGGCTACGAGCAGTACTTC. Its protein product is CASSQGYEQYF.

The rearrangement joins TRBV6-5 to TRBJ1-5, with D possibly being TRBD1 (6 bases). Germline V gives CDR1 MNHEY, CDR2 SVGAGI. CDR3 size: 13 residues. The V end was cut by 8 bases, the J end by 6 bases, with 14 bases between. CDR3 region: CASQGQGSQPQHF. The DNA for the CDR3 is TGTGCCAGCCAGGGGCAGGGATCTCAGCCCCAGCATTTT.

V is TRBV18 and J is TRBJ2-7; tentative D call: TRBD1 (6 bases). V was trimmed by 3 bases and J by 2 bases, leaving 17 bases between them. The CDR3 is made up of 16 amino acids. Germline lookup yields CDR1 KGHSH and CDR2 LQKENI. CDR3 sequence: CASSPNTGTRTYEQYF. Written as DNA, the CDR3 is TGTGCCAGCTCACCTAATACCGGGACACGGACCTACGAGCAGTACTTC.

The genes are TRBV28 and TRBJ2-5, with 8 bases matching TRBD1. From germline, CDR1 is MDHEN and CDR2 SYDVKM. The junction had 4 bases not matched to a gene; V was cut back by 4 bases and J by 3 bases. The CDR3 spans 14 residues. The CDR3 sequence: CASSSPDREETQYF. CDR3 nucleotides: TGTGCCAGCAGTTCACCGGACAGGGAAGAGACCCAGTACTTC. Full variable domain (outside the CDR3, taken from reference TRBV28 and TRBJ2-5): DVKVTQSSRYLVKRTGEKVFLECVQDMDHENMFWYRQDPGLGLRLIYFSYDVKMKEKGDIPEGYSVSREKKERFSLILESASTNQTSMYLCASSSPDREETQYFGPGTRLLVL.

V usage is TRBV14 and J usage is TRBJ2-5; D unclear. CDR1 is SGHDN and CDR2 is FVKESK in the germline V gene. This CDR3 region has 12 residues. V lost 0 bases to trimming and J lost 7 bases, with 6 bases between them. In DNA form, the CDR3 reads TGTGCCAGCAGCCAAGAACCTGGGACCCAGTACTTC. Protein product: CASSQEPGTQYF.

This chain connects TRBV19 to TRBJ2-6; D is unresolved. The CDR3 extends over 14 amino acids. The germline V and J ends were trimmed by 6 bases and 2 bases, with 8 bases remaining between them. Germline loops: CDR1 LNHDA, CDR2 SQIVND (reference sequence). The CDR3 sequence: CASRTATGANVLTF. CDR3 nucleotide sequence: TGTGCCAGTAGAACAGCCACTGGGGCCAACGTCCTGACTTTC.

Of note for this clone: Additional DNA sequences in this sample encode the identical CDR3. The chain has TRBV5-4 and TRBJ1-2; the D is unclear. The CDR3 is 13 amino acids. V was trimmed by 2 bases and J by 7 bases, leaving 12 bases between them. CDR1 and CDR2 (germline): SGHNT, YYREEE (reference sequence). The CDR3 DNA is TGTGCCAGCAGCTTAGCGGGCGAGGGTGGCTACACCTTC. The encoded protein is CASSLAGEGGYTF.

The rearrangement joins TRBV10-3 to TRBJ2-1; TRBD2 is a possible D gene (6 bases). The CDR3 length is 14 residues. The V end was cut by 0 bases, the J end by 15 bases, with 18 bases between. Germline CDR1 ENHRY, CDR2 SYGVKD. CDR3 sequence (DNA): TGTGCCATCAGTGAGTCCCACAGTCTCTCGGGGGTGTTCTTC. Translation: CAISESHSLSGVFF.

The rearrangement links TRBV18 to TRBJ2-1, with D tentatively TRBD1 (8 bases). CDR3 length: 18 residues. Looked up from germline, CDR1 is KGHSH and CDR2 is LQKENI. Trimming pared 0 bases from V and 8 bases from J, leaving 23 bases between. The CDR3: CASSPPISDREGFDEQFF. The CDR3 nucleotides read TGTGCCAGCTCACCACCTATCTCGGACAGGGAGGGTTTCGATGAGCAGTTCTTC.

The gene calls are TRBV7-9 and TRBJ1-2, with 8 nucleotides matching TRBD1. There are 14 residues in the CDR3. Germline CDR1 is SEHNR and CDR2 is FQNEAQ (reference sequence). V dropped 5 bases and J dropped 7; count of bases not matched to a gene: 9. The CDR3 sequence is CASSPHWDRSGYTF. CDR3 DNA: TGTGCCAGCAGCCCGCACTGGGACAGGAGTGGCTACACCTTC.

V gene TRBV2 combines with J gene TRBJ1-5; D is ambiguous. The CDR3 extends over 14 amino acids. Germline lookup yields CDR1 SNHLY and CDR2 FYNNEI. The germline V and J ends were trimmed by 7 bases and 0 bases, with 10 bases remaining between them. The chain's CDR3 is CASNGDYSNQPQHF. CDR3 bases: TGTGCCAGCAATGGAGATTATAGCAATCAGCCCCAGCATTTT.

The V call is TRBV18, the J call TRBJ1-6; no reliable D call. Germline lookup yields CDR1 KGHSH and CDR2 LQKENI. The CDR3 extends over 15 amino acids. Trimming cost V 3 bases and J 7 bases, with 13 bases left between them. The CDR3 DNA follows: TGTGCCAGCTCACCGGGCACGCCTGGGAATTCACCCCTCCACTTT. Translating it yields CASSPGTPGNSPLHF.

This clone was counted once. The CDR3 spells CASSLLAGDEQFF. The CDR3 DNA reads TGCGCCAGCAGCCTGCTCGCAGGGGATGAGCAGTTCTTC. The chain joins TRBV5-1 to TRBJ2-1; tentatively, D is TRBD1 (6 bases). The CDR3 is 13 amino acids. Trimming stripped 4 bases from V and 8 bases from J, with 13 bases between. Per the germline V gene, CDR1 is SGHRS and CDR2 is YFSETQ.

The chain is built from TRBV3-1 (or the pseudogene TRBV3-2) and TRBJ2-4, with D hard to call. This CDR3 region has 17 residues. V lost 1 base and J lost 0, with 13 bases in between. CDR1 and CDR2 from the germline V gene are LGHDT and YNNKEL (reference sequence). The CDR3 reads CASSQAISDVAKNIQYF. The DNA for the CDR3 is TGTGCCAGCAGCCAAGCGATAAGCGACGTAGCCAAAAACATTCAGTACTTC.

This clone occurred a few times. This chain connects TRBV5-4 to TRBJ2-2; 10 bases match TRBD2. CDR1 and CDR2 from the germline V gene are SGHNT and YYREEE (reference sequence). This CDR3 region has 17 residues. V was clipped by 6 bases and J by 7 bases; unmatched bases: 15. The CDR3 bases are TGTGCCAGCACCAGTTCTCGAAGCGGGAGGGTTAACGGGGAGCTGTTTTTT. Encoded protein: CASTSSRSGRVNGELFF.

V gene TRBV4-1 combines with J gene TRBJ2-3; D remains unclear. Germline assignment: CDR1 MGHRA and CDR2 YSYEKL. CDR3 size: 12 residues. Trimming removed 4 bases from V and 4 bases from J, with 6 bases in between. The CDR3 DNA follows: TGCGCCAGCAGCCTGATCTCAGATACGCAGTATTTT. It codes for CASSLISDTQYF.

The rearrangement links TRBV3-1 (or the pseudogene TRBV3-2) to TRBJ1-5; D is unclear. Germline loops: CDR1 LGHDT, CDR2 YNNKEL (reference sequence). The length of the CDR3 is 13 residues. V lost 0 bases, J lost 10 bases, and 10 bases lay in between. CDR3 in amino acids: CASSQDPTVPQHF. Here the CDR3 DNA reads TGTGCCAGCAGCCAAGATCCCACCGTCCCCCAGCATTTT.

The V and J genes are TRBV29-1 and TRBJ2-3, with D possibly being TRBD1 (6 bases). Germline V CDR1 and CDR2: SQVTM, ANQGSEA. The CDR3 spans 11 residues. As DNA, the CDR3 is TGCAGTTTCGGACAGCCAGATACGCAGTATTTT. It encodes CSFGQPDTQYF.

The sample holds one count of this clone. The rearrangement links TRBV24-1 to TRBJ2-5; TRBD1 might be the D (6 bases). Trimming took 7 bases from V and 1 from J, leaving 9 bases between them. CDR1 is KGHDR, CDR2 SFDVKD, per germline. This CDR3 has 13 residues. CDR3 sequence (DNA): TGTGCCACCAGAGGACAGACCCAAGAGACCCAGTACTTC. Translation: CATRGQTQETQYF.

This chain connects TRBV6-5 to TRBJ1-4; 7 bases agree with TRBD1. Unmatched junction bases numbered 7, after V lost 2 bases and J lost 13 bases. Germline V gene sequence: CDR1 MNHEY, CDR2 SVGAGI. The CDR3 extends over 13 amino acids. CDR3 nucleotide sequence: TGTGCCAGCAGTTACGGGCTACAGGGGTCACTGTTTTTT. Its protein product is CASSYGLQGSLFF.

This chain connects TRBV7-2 to TRBJ1-3, with 7 nucleotides matching TRBD1. Per germline, CDR1 SGHTA and CDR2 FQGNSA. The CDR3 is 15 amino acids. Trimming at V came to 4 bases and at J to 4 bases, leaving 7 bases not matched to a gene. The CDR3 DNA reads TGTGCCAGCAGCTCTACCACAGGGGCGGGAAACACCATATATTTT. It specifies CASSSTTGAGNTIYF.

CDR3 bases: TGCGCCAGCAGCCATCCCCGGGACTCGCCAGATACGCAGTATTTT. It specifies CASSHPRDSPDTQYF. The chain employs TRBV4-1 and TRBJ2-3, with D perhaps matching TRBD2 (6 bases). The CDR3 consists of 15 residues. The germline V gene encodes CDR1 MGHRA and CDR2 YSYEKL. Trimming pared 3 bases from V and 4 bases from J, leaving 14 bases between.

The V call is TRBV5-6, the J call TRBJ2-5; D unresolved. Germline V gives CDR1 SGHDT, CDR2 YYEEEE. The CDR3 contains 14 residues. Trimming took 2 bases from V and 5 from J, leaving 13 bases between them. The CDR3 region has the DNA TGTGCCAGCAGCTTCGATAGCCGTTCGGAGACCCAGTACTTC. This codes for CASSFDSRSETQYF.

V and J are TRBV29-1 and TRBJ2-1; 7 nucleotides line up with TRBD1. After removal of 8 bases from V and 5 bases from J, the junction contained 6 bases not matched to a gene. The CDR3 is 12 residues long. Germline V gene data show CDR1 as SQVTM and CDR2 as ANQGSEA. DNA for the CDR3: TGCAGCATATGGGACAGCCACAATGAGCAGTTCTTC. This sequence encodes CSIWDSHNEQFF.

V is TRBV3-1 (or the pseudogene TRBV3-2) and J is TRBJ2-7, with TRBD1 matching over 9 bases. Germline values: CDR1 LGHDT, CDR2 YNNKEL (reference sequence). The V and J ends lost 2 bases and 4 bases, in that order; junction bases with no gene match: 6. The CDR3 runs to 15 residues. CDR3 loop: CASSQSGTGTYEQYF. The CDR3 coding sequence is TGTGCCAGCAGCCAATCCGGGACAGGGACATACGAGCAGTACTTC.

The chain recombines TRBV12-3 or TRBV12-4 with TRBJ2-2; D remains unclear. The CDR3 is 13 amino acids. V dropped 6 bases and J dropped 4 bases, with 9 bases sitting between them. The CDR3: CASREGLTGELFF. The CDR3 DNA follows: TGTGCCAGCAGGGAAGGGCTCACCGGGGAGCTGTTTTTT.

The V gene is TRBV19, the J gene TRBJ2-7; weak D call: TRBD2 (5 bases). V gave up 5 bases and J gave up 4 bases, with 15 bases separating them. CDR1 is LNHDA and CDR2 is SQIVND in the germline V gene (reference sequence). CDR3 length: 14 residues. DNA for the CDR3: TGTGCCAGTAGTCCCTGGGCTAGCCGGTACGAGCAGTACTTC. Translation gives CASSPWASRYEQYF.